One sample yielded the 5 T cell receptor beta chains listed below, sequenced in a study of T-cell memory formation after mild COVID-19. TCRdb ran MiXCR on the 5' RACE reads and lists one entry per CDR3 protein. The sample includes just over 350,000 distinct CDR3 sequences, approximately 14% of them seen just once. Material: PBMCs or a T cell subset sorted from them (not recorded which). The receptors were gathered from a young man who had mild COVID-19 (a few samples of this study predate the infection). Cell type and time point are not known.

The rearrangement uses TRBV5-6 and TRBJ2-5; the D gene could be TRBD1 or TRBD2 (5 bases each). The CDR3 is 14 amino acids. V gave up 4 bases and J gave up 5 bases, with 15 bases separating them. CDR1 is SGHDT, CDR2 YYEEEE, per germline. CDR3 DNA: TGTGCCAGCAGCCCCGGACTCAGGGCGGAGACCCAGTACTTC. Translation: CASSPGLRAETQYF.

The V gene is TRBV6-4, the J gene TRBJ1-6; 9 positions match TRBD1. This CDR3 contains 17 residues. With 2 bases clipped from V and 7 bases from J, the junction kept 9 bases outside the gene matches. Germline V gene sequence: CDR1 MRHNA, CDR2 SNTAGT. In nucleotides, the CDR3 is TGTGCCAGCAGTGACACGCGCGGGACAGGGAACAATTCACCCCTCCACTTT. This encodes CASSDTRGTGNNSPLHF.

This clonotype was found a few times. V is TRBV4-2 and J is TRBJ2-2; TRBD2 aligns across 8 bases. Germline CDR1 LGHNA, CDR2 YNFKEQ. CDR3 size: 19 residues. V dropped 0 bases and J dropped 3; count of bases not matched to a gene: 12. The CDR3 DNA follows: TGTGCCAGCAGCCAAGATCTCATTTTGCGGGGGGCGTACACCGGGGAGCTGTTTTTT. Translating gives CASSQDLILRGAYTGELFF.

This chain joins TRBV6-5 and TRBJ2-5; tentative D call: TRBD2 (5 bases). Germline assignment: CDR1 MNHEY and CDR2 SVGAGI. The CDR3 totals 15 residues. V dropped 2 bases and J dropped 1 base, with 11 bases sitting between them. CDR3 DNA sequence: TGTGCCAGCAGTTACATCGGAGCGGTCCAAGAGACCCAGTACTTC. Its protein is CASSYIGAVQETQYF.

This clonotype was observed a few times. This CDR3 reads CASSLEGYRGKETQYF. The CDR3 DNA reads TGTGCCAGCAGCTTAGAGGGCTACAGGGGGAAAGAGACCCAGTACTTC. The chain links TRBV7-2 to TRBJ2-5; 8 nucleotides match TRBD1. Trimming took 1 base from V and 3 from J; bases not matched to a gene: 7. The CDR3 totals 16 residues. Per germline, CDR1 SGHTA and CDR2 FQGNSA. Full variable domain (outside the CDR3, taken from reference TRBV7-2 and TRBJ2-5): GAGVSQSPSNKVTEKGKDVELRCDPISGHTALYWYRQSLGQGLEFLIYFQGNSAPDKSGLPSDRFSAERTGGSVSTLTIQRTQQEDSAVYLCASSLEGYRGKETQYFGPGTRLLVL.